This T cell receptor beta chain appears in the sequencing data of a study of vaccination effects on CD4 cells after COVID-19. For the study at large: After expansion with viral peptide pools in the ViraFEST assay, antigen-specific CD4+ T cells were sequenced. Roughly 2.1 million PBMC per well received about 10 IU/ml IL-2 and roughly 10 ug/ml peptides in culture. Study observations and caveats: Marked clonal contraction was seen late after vaccination (in both infection- and vaccine-induced clones).

As regards this clone: The antigen is not known.

Subsequent to a culture period of about nine days, CD4+ T cells were isolated. No vaccinee had earlier SARS-CoV-2 infection, and nucleocapsid antibodies were negative. Method: immunoSEQ multiplex PCR; TCRdb's copy keeps in-frame clones and lacks some. The sample consists of around 30,000 clones, approximately 70% of them appearing once. CDR1 and CDR2 from the germline V gene are SGHNT and YYREEE (reference sequence). The germline V and J ends were trimmed by 0 bases and 6 bases, with 12 bases remaining between them. The CDR3 totals 14 residues. The sequencing here drew on CD4+ T cells from PBMCs cultured without peptide, taken before COVID-19 vaccination. This clonotype was sampled from a human donor who received a COVID-19 vaccine. The chain employs TRBV5-4 and TRBJ1-2; D uncertain. The CDR3, as DNA: TGTGCCAGCAGCTTGGCGGCCTACAACCATGGCTACACCTTC. It is translated as CASSLAAYNHGYTF.